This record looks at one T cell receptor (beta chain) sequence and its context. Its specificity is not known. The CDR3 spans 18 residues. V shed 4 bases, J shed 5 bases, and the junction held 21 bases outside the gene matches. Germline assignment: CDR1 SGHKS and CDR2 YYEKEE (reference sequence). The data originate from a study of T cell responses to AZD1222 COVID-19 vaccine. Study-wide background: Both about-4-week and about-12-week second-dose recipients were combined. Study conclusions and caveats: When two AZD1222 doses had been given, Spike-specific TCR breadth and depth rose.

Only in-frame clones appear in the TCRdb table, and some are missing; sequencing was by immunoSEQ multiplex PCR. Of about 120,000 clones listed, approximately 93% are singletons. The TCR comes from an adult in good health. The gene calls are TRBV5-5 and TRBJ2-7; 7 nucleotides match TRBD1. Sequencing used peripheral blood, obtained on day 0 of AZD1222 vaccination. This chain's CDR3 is CASSRQGERGTHPNEQYF. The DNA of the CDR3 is TGTGCCAGCAGCCGACAGGGAGAAAGGGGTACCCACCCAAACGAGCAGTACTTC. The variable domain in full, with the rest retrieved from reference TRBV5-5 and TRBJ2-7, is DAGVTQSPTHLIKTRGQQVTLRCSPISGHKSVSWYQQVLGQGPQFIFQYYEKEERGRGNFPDRFSARQFPNYSSELNVNALLLGDSALYLCASSRQGERGTHPNEQYFGPGTRLTVT.